A single sample is the source of the 23 T cell receptor beta chains below, sequenced in a study of blood T cell repertoires in COVID-19. Sequencing was performed with immunoSEQ multiplex PCR; in TCRdb, only in-frame clones are kept and a portion is missing. The profile covers about 180,000 clones, with around 90% appearing a single time and 9% taken by the ten largest. Specimen: PBMCs or T cells enriched from blood (not recorded which). These receptors all come from a woman in her late teens or twenties who had recovered from COVID-19.

The CDR3 here is CSVSTGPSSGNTIYF. CDR3 DNA: TGCAGCGTTTCGACAGGGCCAAGCTCTGGAAACACCATATATTTT. The V gene is TRBV29-1, the J gene TRBJ1-3; 7 bases align to TRBD1. The trim removed 5 bases at V and 0 bases at J, leaving 7 bases unmatched. The germline CDR1 and CDR2 sequences are SQVTM and ANQGSEA. The CDR3 length is 15 residues.

V is TRBV7-9 and J is TRBJ1-1, with D tentatively TRBD1 (5 bases). This CDR3 is built from 18 residues. Germline values: CDR1 SEHNR, CDR2 FQNEAQ (reference sequence). V gave up 1 base and J gave up 4 bases, with 22 bases separating them. The CDR3 DNA reads as TGTGCCAGCAGCTTAGGACTAGGGGCCGGCCGGCGTGGCACTGAAGCTTTCTTT. The encoded protein is CASSLGLGAGRRGTEAFF.

V usage is TRBV20-1 and J usage is TRBJ1-1, with TRBD1 identical over 9 bases. Germline V gene data show CDR1 as DFQATT and CDR2 as SNEGSKA (reference sequence). The length of the CDR3 is 11 residues. With 5 bases clipped from V and 8 bases from J, the junction kept 3 bases outside the gene matches. CDR3 protein: CSAYGQGEAFF. The CDR3 DNA follows: TGCAGTGCTTACGGACAGGGGGAAGCTTTCTTT.

The chain has TRBV11-3 and TRBJ2-1; no firm D call. The V end lost 1 base, the J end lost 4 bases, and 8 bases lay between the germline ends. Per the germline V gene, CDR1 is SGHNT and CDR2 is YENEEA. CDR3 length equals 14 residues. CDR3 loop: CASSLATEYNEQFF. In nucleotides, the CDR3 is TGTGCCAGCAGCTTAGCGACTGAATACAATGAGCAGTTCTTC.

The chain joins TRBV28 to TRBJ1-1, with 7 bases fitting TRBD1. With V trimmed by 4 bases and J by 2 bases, 4 bases remained unmatched. This CDR3 region has 14 residues. The V gene's germline CDR1 is MDHEN and CDR2 SYDVKM. In DNA, the CDR3 is TGTGCCAGCAGTTCCGGGACAGTTAACACTGAAGCTTTCTTT. It encodes CASSSGTVNTEAFF.

The chain uses TRBV19 and TRBJ1-1; D is uncertain. CDR1 LNHDA and CDR2 SQIVND come from the germline V gene (reference sequence). This CDR3 spans 13 amino acids. V lost 0 bases, J lost 11 bases, and 13 bases lay in between. In DNA, the CDR3 is TGTGCCAGTAGTATAGATGCGGGTAGTCCTGCTTTCTTT. It is translated as CASSIDAGSPAFF.

This sequence joins TRBV3-1 (or the pseudogene TRBV3-2) and TRBJ1-1; D ambiguous. Looked up from germline, CDR1 is LGHDT and CDR2 is YNNKEL (reference sequence). This CDR3 is 16 amino acids long. Trimming cost V 4 bases and J 1 base, with 16 bases left between them. CDR3 amino acids: CASSRELRETNTEAFF. As DNA, the CDR3 is TGTGCCAGCAGCCGGGAGTTACGGGAGACGAACACTGAAGCTTTCTTT.

The chain carries TRBV7-8 and TRBJ2-7, with 10 nucleotides matching TRBD2. The J segment lost 6 bases and the V segment lost 5 bases, leaving 7 bases of the junction unmatched. This CDR3 has 14 residues. CDR1 and CDR2 from the germline V gene are SGHVS and FQNEAQ. CDR3 DNA sequence: TGTGCCAGCAGCACCAGCGGGAGGGCGTTCGAGCAGTACTTC. Protein sequence: CASSTSGRAFEQYF.

The rearrangement links TRBV7-2 to TRBJ1-4; 8 positions agree with TRBD1. The CDR3 loop spans 20 amino acids. The ends lost 0 bases at V and 3 bases at J; junction bases unmatched: 15. From germline, CDR1 is SGHTA and CDR2 FQGNSA. The CDR3 DNA reads TGTGCCAGCAGCTTAGCGAGGTGGACAGGGCTCGGAACGGCTAATGAAAAACTGTTTTTT. Its translation: CASSLARWTGLGTANEKLFF.

This clone was detected only a few times. This chain uses TRBV25-1 with TRBJ2-7; D may be TRBD1 (5 bases). Germline CDR1 reads MGHDK; CDR2 reads SYGVNS. Deletions cut 9 bases from V and 5 bases from J, with 17 bases between. The CDR3 contains 13 residues. CDR3 region: CASSSLRGHEQYF. CDR3 nucleotide sequence: TGTGCCAGTTCGTCTCTAAGGGGCCACGAGCAGTACTTC.

This sequence joins TRBV3-1 (or the pseudogene TRBV3-2) and TRBJ2-3; 15 bases are a match to TRBD2. The J segment lost 3 bases and the V segment lost 3 bases, leaving 4 bases of the junction unmatched. This CDR3 contains 17 residues. The V gene's germline CDR1 is LGHDT and CDR2 YNNKEL (reference sequence). CDR3 sequence: CASSQWTSGGATDTQYF. CDR3 bases: TGTGCCAGCAGCCAGTGGACTAGCGGGGGGGCAACAGATACGCAGTATTTT.

V is TRBV7-2 and J is TRBJ2-3; no clear D. This CDR3 region has 16 residues. Trimming pared 3 bases from V and 2 bases from J, leaving 15 bases between. Germline assignment: CDR1 SGHTA and CDR2 FQGNSA. Here the CDR3 reads CASSFPAAPTTDTQYF. CDR3 DNA: TGTGCCAGCAGCTTCCCTGCGGCCCCGACCACAGATACGCAGTATTTT.

The chain uses TRBV9 and TRBJ2-3, with 14 bases lining up with TRBD2. The CDR3 consists of 16 residues. CDR1 and CDR2 (germline): SGDLS, YYNGEE. V trimming: 4 bases; J trimming: 2 bases; junction bases outside the gene matches: 3. CDR3 coding DNA: TGTGCCAGCAGCCCGGGACTAGCGGGGGTCACAGATACGCAGTATTTT. Its translation: CASSPGLAGVTDTQYF.

Only one count was recorded for this clone. This sequence joins TRBV14 and TRBJ2-1; D perhaps matches TRBD2 (6 bases). Germline V gene sequence: CDR1 SGHDN, CDR2 FVKESK. Trimming took off 0 bases at V and 2 bases at J, with 14 bases between the two ends. The CDR3 loop spans 17 amino acids. The CDR3 reads CASSQDRRRGAYNEQFF. Written as DNA, the CDR3 is TGTGCCAGCAGCCAAGATCGGAGGCGGGGAGCCTACAATGAGCAGTTCTTC.

This chain joins TRBV18 and TRBJ1-6; D gene uncertain. The CDR3 contains 16 residues. The germline V gene has CDR1 KGHSH and CDR2 LQKENI. V was pared by 6 bases and J by 0 bases, with 12 bases between. The CDR3 loop reads CASSLDPRSYNSPLHF. In DNA, the CDR3 is TGTGCCAGCTCCCTAGACCCGCGCTCCTATAATTCACCCCTCCACTTT.

V and J are TRBV11-2 and TRBJ2-1; perhaps TRBD1 as D (6 bases). This CDR3 is built from 14 residues. V was pared by 11 bases and J by 3 bases, with 17 bases between. Germline values: CDR1 SGHAT, CDR2 FQNNGV. CDR3 loop: CAGQGRPNYNEQFF. The CDR3 DNA reads TGTGCCGGCCAGGGGAGACCCAACTACAATGAGCAGTTCTTC.

The V and J genes are TRBV7-2 and TRBJ2-7; 7 bases line up with TRBD1. The CDR3 length is 15 residues. Germline assignment: CDR1 SGHTA and CDR2 FQGNSA. V lost 4 bases, J lost 2 bases, and 8 bases stayed unmatched. This CDR3 is CASSSRQGRTYEQYF. For the CDR3, the DNA is TGTGCCAGCAGCTCGAGACAGGGTCGGACCTACGAGCAGTACTTC.

The chain recombines TRBV27 with TRBJ2-2; TRBD1 matches 7 bases. This CDR3 contains 14 residues. V was clipped by 4 bases and J by 7 bases; unmatched bases: 6. CDR1 is MNHEY, CDR2 SMNVEV, per germline (reference sequence). As DNA, the CDR3 is TGTGCCAGCAGTTACCAGGGGGTTAGCGGGGAGCTGTTTTTT. Amino acid sequence: CASSYQGVSGELFF.

The chain employs TRBV27 and TRBJ2-5; perhaps TRBD1 as D (5 bases). The V end lost 3 bases, the J end lost 3 bases, and 14 bases lay between the germline ends. The CDR3 spans 15 residues. CDR1 and CDR2 from the germline V gene are MNHEY and SMNVEV (reference sequence). The CDR3 region is CASSFADSLKETQYF. CDR3 nucleotide sequence: TGTGCCAGCAGTTTCGCAGACAGCCTGAAAGAGACCCAGTACTTC.

V usage is TRBV7-2 and J usage is TRBJ2-3, with 12 bases lining up with TRBD2. This CDR3 region has 17 residues. Germline CDR1 reads SGHTA; CDR2 reads FQGNSA. V was clipped by 4 bases and J by 2 bases; unmatched bases: 7. CDR3: CASSYRTSGDLTDTQYF. Here the CDR3 DNA reads TGTGCCAGCAGCTATAGGACTAGCGGGGATCTCACAGATACGCAGTATTTT. The full variable domain, its missing parts supplied by reference TRBV7-2 and TRBJ2-3, is GAGVSQSPSNKVTEKGKDVELRCDPISGHTALYWYRQSLGQGLEFLIYFQGNSAPDKSGLPSDRFSAERTGGSVSTLTIQRTQQEDSAVYLCASSYRTSGDLTDTQYFGPGTRLTVL.

The chain employs TRBV27 and TRBJ2-7; 8 nucleotides match TRBD1. The CDR3 has 14 residues. Germline V gives CDR1 MNHEY, CDR2 SMNVEV (reference sequence). Trimming removed 9 bases from V and 0 bases from J; junction bases left unmatched: 7. The chain's CDR3 is CASRTGMSSYEQYF. The CDR3 region has the DNA TGTGCCAGTAGGACAGGGATGAGCTCCTACGAGCAGTACTTC.

This chain joins TRBV7-9 and TRBJ2-7; the D is unclear. Germline V gene sequence: CDR1 SEHNR, CDR2 FQNEAQ (reference sequence). This CDR3 is 12 amino acids long. V was clipped by 5 bases and J by 3 bases, with 8 bases between them. For the CDR3, the DNA is TGTGCCAGCAGCAGACAAGACTACGAGCAGTACTTC. Translating it yields CASSRQDYEQYF.

The V call is TRBV3-1 (or the pseudogene TRBV3-2), the J call TRBJ1-5; D is uncertain. Germline V gene lookup returns CDR1 LGHDT and CDR2 YNNKEL (reference sequence). V was pared by 0 bases and J by 9 bases, with 21 bases between. This CDR3 region has 17 residues. This CDR3 is CASSQDPGSEGSWPQHF. Here the CDR3 DNA reads TGTGCCAGCAGCCAAGATCCAGGCTCCGAAGGTTCGTGGCCCCAGCATTTT.